The TCR beta chain under discussion was sequenced for a study of T-cell reconstitution after alpha-beta-depleted transplantation in children. Trimming took off 5 bases at V and 0 bases at J, with 17 bases between the two ends. Looked up from germline, CDR1 is MGHDK and CDR2 is SYGVNS. The CDR3 has 16 residues. A library of TCRbeta sequences, prepared with unique molecular identifiers, was generated. In TCRdb, the PCR reads were re-called with MiXCR into one record per CDR3 protein. This sample yields some 400,000 distinct CDR3 sequences, of which around 21% are seen a single time; 3.5% to 4% belongs to the top ten. This clonotype was counted many times.

The input for sequencing was PBMCs from the stem cell graft donor, taken from the stem cell graft. This chain links TRBV25-1 with TRBJ2-7; D is ambiguous. This clonotype was sampled from a human donor who donated a stem cell graft to a child with acute myeloid leukemia. The CDR3 bases are TGTGCCAGCAGTCCCCCGGGTACTGTAAGCTCCTACGAGCAGTACTTC. Protein product: CASSPPGTVSSYEQYF.